These T cell receptor beta chains were read from a single sample in a study of blood T cell repertoires in COVID-19. The protocol was immunoSEQ multiplex PCR, while the TCRdb copy is restricted to in-frame clones and leaves out a portion. The data show some 150,000 clones, with about 85% seen just once and roughly 1.5% held by the top ten. The sample comprised peripheral blood. These receptors were collected from a human donor in a cohort sampled during active COVID-19. Both conserved end residues are part of each CDR3. Fields, in order: J gene, D gene, clone size, V gene, CDR3 DNA, CDR3 protein. A D gene is named only where the DNA matches it firmly. Clone sizes are given selectively: once, few, many, or a class where the clone is expanded.

J gene: TRBJ2-1
D gene: -
clone size: -
V gene: TRBV5-1
CDR3 DNA: TGCGCCAGCAGCTTGGCCGTTGCGGACAATGAGCAGTTCTTC
CDR3 protein: CASSLAVADNEQFF

J gene: TRBJ2-1
D gene: TRBD2
clone size: -
V gene: TRBV7-2
CDR3 DNA: TGTGCCAGCAGCTTAGGACTAGCGGCCTCCTACAATGAGCAGTTCTTC
CDR3 protein: CASSLGLAASYNEQFF

J gene: TRBJ1-2
D gene: -
clone size: -
V gene: TRBV18
CDR3 DNA: TGTGCCAGCTCACCACCGTCGCCACAGAGTTATGGCTACACCTTC
CDR3 protein: CASSPPSPQSYGYTF

J gene: TRBJ1-5
D gene: TRBD1
clone size: -
V gene: TRBV28
CDR3 DNA: TGTGCCAGCAGTCTGGACAGGGGGCAGGGAGGACCCCAGCATTTT
CDR3 protein: CASSLDRGQGGPQHF

J gene: TRBJ2-2
D gene: -
clone size: few
V gene: TRBV5-1
CDR3 DNA: TGCGCCAGCAGCTGGGACACGACCACCGGGGAGCTGTTTTTT
CDR3 protein: CASSWDTTTGELFF

J gene: TRBJ1-1
D gene: -
clone size: -
V gene: TRBV11-3
CDR3 DNA: TGTGCCAGCAGCTTAGGTATCCAACTCACTGAAGCTTTCTTT
CDR3 protein: CASSLGIQLTEAFF

J gene: TRBJ2-3
D gene: TRBD1
clone size: -
V gene: TRBV2
CDR3 DNA: TGTGCCAGCAGAGGACAGGGATATTGGGCAGGGACAGATACGCAGTATTTT
CDR3 protein: CASRGQGYWAGTDTQYF

J gene: TRBJ2-1
D gene: TRBD2
clone size: -
V gene: TRBV19
CDR3 DNA: TGTGCCAGTAGTCTGGGGGGGAATCGTTACAATGAGCAGTTCTTC
CDR3 protein: CASSLGGNRYNEQFF

J gene: TRBJ2-1
D gene: TRBD1
clone size: few
V gene: TRBV27
CDR3 DNA: TGTGCCAGCAGTTTAACCTACAGGGGGCGGGTTGAGCAGTTCTTC
CDR3 protein: CASSLTYRGRVEQFF

J gene: TRBJ2-5
D gene: -
clone size: -
V gene: TRBV19
CDR3 DNA: TGTGCCAGTAGTGGCAGGGGAAGAAAAGAGACCCAGTACTTC
CDR3 protein: CASSGRGRKETQYF

J gene: TRBJ2-1
D gene: TRBD2
clone size: -
V gene: TRBV10-1
CDR3 DNA: TGCGCCAGCATTATCCTTTCGCGGGAGCGAAATGAGCAGTTCTTC
CDR3 protein: CASIILSRERNEQFF

J gene: TRBJ1-1
D gene: -
clone size: -
V gene: TRBV6-5
CDR3 DNA: TGTGCCAGCAGTTATGCGGCACGAGCTTTCTTT
CDR3 protein: CASSYAARAFF

J gene: TRBJ1-1
D gene: -
clone size: -
V gene: TRBV19
CDR3 DNA: TGTGCCAGTAGTCCGGAGAGCGCGGACACTGAAGCTTTCTTT
CDR3 protein: CASSPESADTEAFF

J gene: TRBJ1-1
D gene: TRBD1
clone size: -
V gene: TRBV18
CDR3 DNA: TGTGCCAGCTCACCACCGAGATTACAGGGGGGGACTGAAGCTTTCTTT
CDR3 protein: CASSPPRLQGGTEAFF

J gene: TRBJ2-1
D gene: -
clone size: -
V gene: TRBV4-2
CDR3 DNA: TGTGCCAGCAGCCGCGGGGACTCCCGGGACGGTATGGGATATGAGCAGTTCTTC
CDR3 protein: CASSRGDSRDGMGYEQFF

J gene: TRBJ2-3
D gene: -
clone size: -
V gene: TRBV6-5
CDR3 DNA: TGTGCCAGCAGTCCTGCAACAGGGTCCTCAGATACGCAGTATTTT
CDR3 protein: CASSPATGSSDTQYF

J gene: TRBJ2-3
D gene: TRBD2
clone size: -
V gene: TRBV5-4
CDR3 DNA: TGTGCCAGCAGCTTAGCGGGAGGGGGGACAGATACGCAGTATTTT
CDR3 protein: CASSLAGGGTDTQYF

J gene: TRBJ2-7
D gene: -
clone size: -
V gene: TRBV28
CDR3 DNA: TGTGCCAGCACCAATACAGACACCGACCTCTACGAGCAGTACTTC
CDR3 protein: CASTNTDTDLYEQYF

J gene: TRBJ2-4
D gene: -
clone size: -
V gene: TRBV7-2
CDR3 DNA: TGTGCCAGCAGCTTATCGGGGGACAAAAACATTCAGTACTTC
CDR3 protein: CASSLSGDKNIQYF

J gene: TRBJ2-5
D gene: -
clone size: -
V gene: TRBV12-3/TRBV12-4
CDR3 DNA: TGTGCCAGCAGTTTTTCGTCAGGGCAGACCCAGTACTTC
CDR3 protein: CASSFSSGQTQYF

J gene: TRBJ1-1
D gene: -
clone size: few
V gene: TRBV11-3
CDR3 DNA: TGTGCCAGCAGCTTTGGGGCAGAGACTGAAGCTTTCTTT
CDR3 protein: CASSFGAETEAFF

J gene: TRBJ1-5
D gene: -
clone size: -
V gene: TRBV2
CDR3 DNA: TGTGCCAGCAGCCCGGGGTGGGGGCTCGGGGCCCAGCATTTT
CDR3 protein: CASSPGWGLGAQHF

J gene: TRBJ1-5
D gene: TRBD1
clone size: few
V gene: TRBV12-3/TRBV12-4
CDR3 DNA: TGTGCCAGCAGTATTACAGGGGTCCAGCCCCAGCATTTT
CDR3 protein: CASSITGVQPQHF

J gene: TRBJ1-5
D gene: -
clone size: -
V gene: TRBV7-2
CDR3 DNA: TGTGCCAGCAGCGTCTCCGGGACATCAAATCAGCCCCAGCATTTT
CDR3 protein: CASSVSGTSNQPQHF

J gene: TRBJ1-2
D gene: -
clone size: -
V gene: TRBV18
CDR3 DNA: TGTGCCAGCTCACCGTCAGACTCATATGGCTACACCTTC
CDR3 protein: CASSPSDSYGYTF

J gene: TRBJ2-1
D gene: TRBD2
clone size: -
V gene: TRBV19
CDR3 DNA: TGTGCCAGTAGTAGGCGGGAGGGCCGAGATGAGCAGTTCTTC
CDR3 protein: CASSRREGRDEQFF

J gene: TRBJ1-6
D gene: -
clone size: -
V gene: TRBV3-1/TRBV3-2
CDR3 DNA: TGTGCCAGCAGCCAAGGGAGGGTTAATAATTCACCCCTCCACTTT
CDR3 protein: CASSQGRVNNSPLHF

J gene: TRBJ2-7
D gene: TRBD2
clone size: few
V gene: TRBV7-8
CDR3 DNA: TGTGCCAGCAGCTCCCGCAGGGGACTAGCGGGAGGCTACGAGCAGTACTTC
CDR3 protein: CASSSRRGLAGGYEQYF

J gene: TRBJ2-1
D gene: TRBD2
clone size: -
V gene: TRBV9
CDR3 DNA: TGTGCCAGCAGCGGAAAAGGCCCCGTCCGGGAGGGCTACAATGAGCAGTTCTTC
CDR3 protein: CASSGKGPVREGYNEQFF

J gene: TRBJ1-1
D gene: -
clone size: once
V gene: TRBV7-2
CDR3 DNA: TGTGCCAGCAGCTTTTCAGGGGATGGAACTGAAGCTTTCTTT
CDR3 protein: CASSFSGDGTEAFF

J gene: TRBJ1-1
D gene: -
clone size: -
V gene: TRBV20-1
CDR3 DNA: TGCAGTGCTAGTCCTCCCACAGATGCGGGCACTGAAGCTTTCTTT
CDR3 protein: CSASPPTDAGTEAFF

J gene: TRBJ2-1
D gene: TRBD2
clone size: once
V gene: TRBV5-1
CDR3 DNA: TGCGCCAGCAGCTTCGTGCCTAGCGGGAGTTCCTACAATGAGCAGTTCTTC
CDR3 protein: CASSFVPSGSSYNEQFF

J gene: TRBJ2-2
D gene: -
clone size: -
V gene: TRBV7-9
CDR3 DNA: TGTGCCAGCAGCCCCCTGAACACCGGGGAGCTGTTTTTT
CDR3 protein: CASSPLNTGELFF

J gene: TRBJ2-3
D gene: TRBD2
clone size: -
V gene: TRBV5-4
CDR3 DNA: TGTGCCAGCAGCCAAAGCGGGAGCCCCACAGATACGCAGTATTTT
CDR3 protein: CASSQSGSPTDTQYF

J gene: TRBJ2-2
D gene: TRBD2
clone size: -
V gene: TRBV28
CDR3 DNA: TGTGCCAGCAGGCCCGGGACTAGCGGGAGGAGGGAGCTGTTTTTT
CDR3 protein: CASRPGTSGRRELFF

J gene: TRBJ2-3
D gene: TRBD2
clone size: -
V gene: TRBV24-1
CDR3 DNA: TGTGCCACCAGTGACCCCAGCGGGAGCTCTAGCACAGATACGCAGTATTTT
CDR3 protein: CATSDPSGSSSTDTQYF

J gene: TRBJ2-7
D gene: -
clone size: few
V gene: TRBV18
CDR3 DNA: TGTGCCAGCTCACCGGAAACAACTACCTACGAGCAGTACTTC
CDR3 protein: CASSPETTTYEQYF

J gene: TRBJ2-2
D gene: TRBD2
clone size: -
V gene: TRBV27
CDR3 DNA: TGTGCCAGCAGTATATCTAGCGGGAGGACCACCGGGGAGCTGTTTTTT
CDR3 protein: CASSISSGRTTGELFF

J gene: TRBJ2-1
D gene: TRBD2
clone size: once
V gene: TRBV28
CDR3 DNA: TGTGCCAGCGGACTAGCGTTCTACAATGAGCAGTTCTTC
CDR3 protein: CASGLAFYNEQFF

J gene: TRBJ2-1
D gene: TRBD2
clone size: -
V gene: TRBV19
CDR3 DNA: TGTGCCAGTAGGGCGGGACTAGCAAACAATGAGCAGTTCTTC
CDR3 protein: CASRAGLANNEQFF

J gene: TRBJ2-5
D gene: -
clone size: -
V gene: TRBV24-1
CDR3 DNA: TGTGCCACCAGTGATTTGCAGGACAGAAAAGAGACCCAGTACTTC
CDR3 protein: CATSDLQDRKETQYF

J gene: TRBJ2-1
D gene: -
clone size: -
V gene: TRBV10-3
CDR3 DNA: TGTGCCATCAGTGCGGCGAGGGAGCAGTTCTTC
CDR3 protein: CAISAAREQFF